Listed below are T cell receptor beta chains from one sample, sequenced in a study of CD8 T cells in Susac syndrome. TCRdb independently ran MiXCR on the immunoSEQ multiplex PCR reads; one entry per CDR3 protein. The sample comprises some 300,000 distinct CDR3 sequences, 70% to 90% of which are singletons, and around 0.18% rests with the top ten. Sequenced material: CD8+ T cells from PBMCs. Receptors were obtained from a human donor with multiple sclerosis. The CDR3 runs from the conserved cysteine through the conserved F or W. D genes are given only for firm matches.

v_gene,j_gene,d_gene,CDR3nt,CDR3aa
TRBV11-2,TRBJ2-7,NA,TGTGCCAGCAGCGCCCACGCCTACGAGCAGTACTTC,CASSAHAYEQYF
TRBV9,TRBJ2-1,NA,TGTGCCAGCAGCTCGAGCGGACCCGAGAATGAGCAGTTCTTC,CASSSSGPENEQFF
TRBV2,TRBJ2-1,NA,TGTGCCAGCAAGGGGAGCTCCTACAATGAGCAGTTCTTC,CASKGSSYNEQFF
TRBV6-2/TRBV6-3,TRBJ2-3,NA,TGTGCCAGCAGTTACTGGGGGATCGGAACAGATACGCAGTATTTT,CASSYWGIGTDTQYF
TRBV20-1,TRBJ2-5,NA,TGCAGTTCCTCTTGGGCAGGCCAAGAGACCCAGTACTTC,CSSSWAGQETQYF
TRBV7-9,TRBJ2-1,NA,TGTGCCAGCAGCGCAGCTATACTGGAGCAGTTCTTC,CASSAAILEQFF
TRBV4-2,TRBJ2-2,TRBD1,TGTGCCAGCAGCCAAGACGGACAGGGGGGCACCGGGGAGCTGTTTTTT,CASSQDGQGGTGELFF
TRBV14,TRBJ1-5,TRBD1,TGTGCCAGCAGCGAAGGCCCGGTTGGGACAGGGGGCCGTCAGCCCCAGCATTTT,CASSEGPVGTGGRQPQHF
TRBV9,TRBJ1-1,NA,TGTGCCAGCAGCGCCTCGACAGGTGAAGCTTTCTTT,CASSASTGEAFF
TRBV28,TRBJ2-7,NA,TGTGCCAGCAGGAATCCAGGGTACGAGCAGTACTTC,CASRNPGYEQYF
TRBV19,TRBJ1-1,TRBD1,TGTGCCAGTAGAACGACAGGGCGAGGGAACACTGAAGCTTTCTTT,CASRTTGRGNTEAFF